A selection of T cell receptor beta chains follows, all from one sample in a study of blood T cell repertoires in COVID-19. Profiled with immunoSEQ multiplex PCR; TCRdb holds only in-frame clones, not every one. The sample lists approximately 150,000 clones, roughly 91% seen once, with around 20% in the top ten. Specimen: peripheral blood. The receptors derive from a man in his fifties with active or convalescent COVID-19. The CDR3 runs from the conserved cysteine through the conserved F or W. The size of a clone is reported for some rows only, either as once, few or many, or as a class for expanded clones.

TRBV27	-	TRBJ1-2	CASSPAPDSWGYTF
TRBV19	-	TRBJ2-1	CASSRGQDSYNEQFF
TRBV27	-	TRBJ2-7	CASSHGLGVFDHEQYF
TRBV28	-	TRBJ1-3	CASSLYAGAGNTIYF
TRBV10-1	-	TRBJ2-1	CASSVSGGGSYNEQFF
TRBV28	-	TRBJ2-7	CASRAGVDWDEQYF
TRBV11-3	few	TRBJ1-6	CASSLGLSLALHF
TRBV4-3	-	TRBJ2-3	CASSQPGGDTQYF
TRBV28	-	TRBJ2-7	CASSSPGQGSYEQYF
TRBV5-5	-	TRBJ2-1	CASSKGFSGGAYNEQFF
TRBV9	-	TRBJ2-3	CASSAPGTSGRGTDTQYF
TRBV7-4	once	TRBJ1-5	CASSPGTGEAQPQHF
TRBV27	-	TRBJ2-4	CASSPYSGIAKNIQYF
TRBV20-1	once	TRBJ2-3	CSASRASGSSDTQYF
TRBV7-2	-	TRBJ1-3	CASSLVPQGSGNTIYF
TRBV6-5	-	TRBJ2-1	CASSPITSGREFF
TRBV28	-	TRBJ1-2	CASSADGGYGYTF
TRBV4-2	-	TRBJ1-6	CASSDGTGRASPLHF
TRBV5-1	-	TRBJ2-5	CASSPVLAGAGETQYF
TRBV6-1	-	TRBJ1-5	CASSERHTPSNQPQHF
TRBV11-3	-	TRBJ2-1	CASSSGTGSYNEQFF
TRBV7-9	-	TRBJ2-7	CASSQGQEESYEQYF
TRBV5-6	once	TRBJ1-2	CASTKDRADGYTF
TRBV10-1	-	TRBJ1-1	CATRREMDTEAFF
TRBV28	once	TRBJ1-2	CASSHGESYGYTF
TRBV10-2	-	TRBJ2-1	CASRLGLAGGRNEQFF
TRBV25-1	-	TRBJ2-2	CASRRGGNTGELFF
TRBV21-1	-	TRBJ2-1	CASSKVIRTSGSNEQFF
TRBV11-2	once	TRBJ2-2	CASRSQGGANTGELFF
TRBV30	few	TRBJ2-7	CAWTHRDRGVEQYF
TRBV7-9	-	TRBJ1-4	CASSPPAWRTATNEKLFF
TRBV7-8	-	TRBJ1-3	CASSSTGASGNTIYF
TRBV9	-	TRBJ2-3	CASSSTGDGGLDTQYF
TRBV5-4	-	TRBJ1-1	CASSLAGTEGAFF
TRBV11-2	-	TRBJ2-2	CASSLDGSEDSDTGELFF
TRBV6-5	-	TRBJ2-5	CASSYTGGVETQYF
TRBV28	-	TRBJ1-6	CASSGQVSYNSPLHF
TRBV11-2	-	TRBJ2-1	CASSLDTVPYNEQFF
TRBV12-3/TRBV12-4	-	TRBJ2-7	CASSLNRDYEQYF
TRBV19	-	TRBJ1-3	CASSNRPPGGNTIYF